This T cell receptor (beta chain) was documented in a study of metastatic and nonmetastatic thyroid tumors. Study-wide context: Blood and tumor or nodule tissue repertoires from malignant and benign thyroid patients were compared.

General study findings and limits: In both blood and tumor samples, TCR beta diversity was reported significantly higher for malignant than benign nodules.

Germline V gives CDR1 MDHEN, CDR2 SYDVKM. V dropped 5 bases and J dropped 0; count of bases not matched to a gene: 1. The CDR3 covers 14 residues. No patient received treatment before thyroid surgery. TCRdb re-called the PCR reads through MiXCR. The sample lists tens of thousands of clones, around 19% occurring once. This clone was recorded many times. Its antigen is still unknown. The chain employs TRBV28 and TRBJ2-1, with 7 bases identical to TRBD1. The sequenced material came from blood. This sequence was found in a female donor with papillary thyroid cancer or a benign thyroid nodule (not recorded which). Some clones in this sample may be carry-over from other donors' samples. Here the CDR3 reads CASSRDSSYNEQFF. The CDR3 coding sequence is TGTGCCAGCAGTCGGGACAGCTCCTACAATGAGCAGTTCTTC.